Listed below are T cell receptor beta chains from one sample, sequenced in a study of cytomegalovirus exposure and HLA in healthy donors. Data came from immunoSEQ multiplex PCR; TCRdb stores just in-frame clones and leaves some out. The table includes 120,000 or so clones, approximately 80% detected once. The source material was PBMCs. The receptors shown here come from a man aged 18-30 years in good health and CMV-seropositive. CDR3s include the opening cysteine and the closing phenylalanine or tryptophan. A D gene is named only where the DNA matches it firmly. Size values are once, few and many counts, or a class for expanded clones, and some rows have none.

D gene: NA; V gene: TRBV4-1; CDR3 length: 15; J gene: TRBJ2-5; clone size: NA; CDR3 DNA: TGCGCCAGCAGCCAAGCGGGGATGTACCAAGAGACCCAGTACTTC; CDR3 protein: CASSQAGMYQETQYF
D gene: TRBD1; V gene: TRBV6-5; CDR3 length: 14; J gene: TRBJ1-6; clone size: NA; CDR3 DNA: TGTGCCAGCAGTCAAAACAGGGGTGGCTCACCCCTCCACTTT; CDR3 protein: CASSQNRGGSPLHF
D gene: TRBD2; V gene: TRBV13; CDR3 length: 14; J gene: TRBJ2-7; clone size: NA; CDR3 DNA: TGTGCCAGCAGCCCACGGGGACTAGGCTACGAGCAGTACTTC; CDR3 protein: CASSPRGLGYEQYF
D gene: TRBD1; V gene: TRBV7-2; CDR3 length: 16; J gene: TRBJ1-5; clone size: once; CDR3 DNA: TGTGCCAGCAGCTGGGAAGGACAGGGGGATGGACAGCCCCAGCATTTT; CDR3 protein: CASSWEGQGDGQPQHF
D gene: NA; V gene: TRBV7-9; CDR3 length: 13; J gene: TRBJ1-6; clone size: few; CDR3 DNA: TGTGCCAGCAGAGACGGGGTAAGATCACCCCTCCACTTT; CDR3 protein: CASRDGVRSPLHF
D gene: NA; V gene: TRBV4-2; CDR3 length: 15; J gene: TRBJ1-1; clone size: NA; CDR3 DNA: TGTGCCAGCAGCCCGAACATGGGGGGGGACACTGAAGCTTTCTTT; CDR3 protein: CASSPNMGGDTEAFF
D gene: NA; V gene: TRBV28; CDR3 length: 13; J gene: TRBJ1-6; clone size: NA; CDR3 DNA: TGTGCCAGCAGTTCAGGGAGGTATTCACCCCTCCACTTT; CDR3 protein: CASSSGRYSPLHF
D gene: NA; V gene: TRBV28; CDR3 length: 13; J gene: TRBJ2-7; clone size: NA; CDR3 DNA: TGTGCCAGCAGTTGGGACACCGGCGGCGAGCAGTACTTC; CDR3 protein: CASSWDTGGEQYF
D gene: NA; V gene: TRBV7-8; CDR3 length: 16; J gene: TRBJ1-2; clone size: few; CDR3 DNA: TGTGCCAGCAGCTTAGCGAGGGTCCTATCTAACTATGGCTACACCTTC; CDR3 protein: CASSLARVLSNYGYTF
D gene: NA; V gene: TRBV5-1; CDR3 length: 15; J gene: TRBJ1-4; clone size: NA; CDR3 DNA: TGCGCCAGCAGCTTGGCGGCGATCGTTACAACAGAACTGTTTTTT; CDR3 protein: CASSLAAIVTTELFF
D gene: NA; V gene: TRBV4-1; CDR3 length: 14; J gene: TRBJ1-1; clone size: NA; CDR3 DNA: TGCGCCAGCAGCCAAGAGAGGGAACATTCTGAAGCTTTCTTT; CDR3 protein: CASSQEREHSEAFF
D gene: NA; V gene: TRBV6-6; CDR3 length: 15; J gene: TRBJ2-7; clone size: NA; CDR3 DNA: TGTGCCAGCCGCCGGACACCGGCCAGCTCCTACGAGCAGTACTTC; CDR3 protein: CASRRTPASSYEQYF
D gene: TRBD1; V gene: TRBV5-1; CDR3 length: 13; J gene: TRBJ1-1; clone size: NA; CDR3 DNA: TGCGCCAGCAGCTCCGAAGGACAGGCCCGGGCTTTCTTT; CDR3 protein: CASSSEGQARAFF
D gene: NA; V gene: TRBV2; CDR3 length: 14; J gene: TRBJ1-5; clone size: few; CDR3 DNA: TGTGCCAGCACCGAAGGGGGGGACTGGGGGCCCCAGCATTTT; CDR3 protein: CASTEGGDWGPQHF
D gene: NA; V gene: TRBV27; CDR3 length: 15; J gene: TRBJ2-7; clone size: few; CDR3 DNA: TGTGCCAGCAGTTTGGGACCGGGACTCAACTACGAGCAGTACTTC; CDR3 protein: CASSLGPGLNYEQYF
D gene: NA; V gene: TRBV11-2; CDR3 length: 13; J gene: TRBJ1-5; clone size: NA; CDR3 DNA: TGTGCCAGCAGCCCCGGACAGTATCAGCCCCAGCATTTT; CDR3 protein: CASSPGQYQPQHF
D gene: NA; V gene: TRBV7-2; CDR3 length: 14; J gene: TRBJ2-7; clone size: NA; CDR3 DNA: TGTGCCAGCAGACCTACTAGATCCTCCTACGAGCAGTACTTC; CDR3 protein: CASRPTRSSYEQYF
D gene: NA; V gene: TRBV4-2; CDR3 length: 13; J gene: TRBJ2-7; clone size: few; CDR3 DNA: TGTGCCAGCAGCCAACACTCGGGTTACGAGCAGTACTTC; CDR3 protein: CASSQHSGYEQYF
D gene: NA; V gene: TRBV16; CDR3 length: 13; J gene: TRBJ1-1; clone size: NA; CDR3 DNA: TGTGCCAGCAGCCAATTCAGGAACACTGAAGCTTTCTTT; CDR3 protein: CASSQFRNTEAFF
D gene: TRBD1; V gene: TRBV5-1; CDR3 length: 17; J gene: TRBJ1-2; clone size: NA; CDR3 DNA: TGCGCCAGCAGCTTGGGGGACAGGGCTTTTAGTAACTATGGCTACACCTTC; CDR3 protein: CASSLGDRAFSNYGYTF
D gene: TRBD1; V gene: TRBV12-5; CDR3 length: 15; J gene: TRBJ2-1; clone size: NA; CDR3 DNA: TGTGCTAGTGGTTTCGGGACAGGGGCCTACAATGAGCAGTTCTTC; CDR3 protein: CASGFGTGAYNEQFF
D gene: NA; V gene: TRBV14; CDR3 length: 13; J gene: TRBJ1-2; clone size: few; CDR3 DNA: TGTGCCAGCAGCTACGGGACTGACTATGGCTACACCTTC; CDR3 protein: CASSYGTDYGYTF
D gene: TRBD1; V gene: TRBV4-1; CDR3 length: 14; J gene: TRBJ1-3; clone size: NA; CDR3 DNA: TGCGCCAGCAGCAGGGGGACAGGGATCAACACCATATATTTT; CDR3 protein: CASSRGTGINTIYF
D gene: NA; V gene: TRBV11-1; CDR3 length: 13; J gene: TRBJ2-7; clone size: NA; CDR3 DNA: TGTGCCAGCAGCTATGAGGACAGATACGAGCAGTACTTC; CDR3 protein: CASSYEDRYEQYF
D gene: TRBD1; V gene: TRBV6-1; CDR3 length: 15; J gene: TRBJ1-4; clone size: NA; CDR3 DNA: TGTGCCAGCAGTGAATTTAAAAGGGCAGGGGGGAAACTGTTTTTT; CDR3 protein: CASSEFKRAGGKLFF
D gene: NA; V gene: TRBV14; CDR3 length: 14; J gene: TRBJ1-2; clone size: once; CDR3 DNA: TGTGCCAGCAGCCAAGACACCGGGGGCTATGGCTACACCTTC; CDR3 protein: CASSQDTGGYGYTF
D gene: TRBD1; V gene: TRBV10-3; CDR3 length: 14; J gene: TRBJ2-5; clone size: few; CDR3 DNA: TGTGCCATCAGTGTAGGGGGCAGCCAAGAGACCCAGTACTTC; CDR3 protein: CAISVGGSQETQYF
D gene: TRBD2; V gene: TRBV10-2; CDR3 length: 16; J gene: TRBJ2-3; clone size: few; CDR3 DNA: TGCGCCAGCAGTGACTCGCGGGAGGGGATATCAGATACGCAGTATTTT; CDR3 protein: CASSDSREGISDTQYF
D gene: TRBD1; V gene: TRBV4-1; CDR3 length: 13; J gene: TRBJ2-7; clone size: NA; CDR3 DNA: TGCGCCAGCAGCCGGGGACAGAGGTACGAGCAGTACTTC; CDR3 protein: CASSRGQRYEQYF
D gene: NA; V gene: TRBV27; CDR3 length: 13; J gene: TRBJ2-4; clone size: NA; CDR3 DNA: TGTGCCAGCAGTTGGGGGCCCAAAAACATTCAGTACTTC; CDR3 protein: CASSWGPKNIQYF
D gene: NA; V gene: TRBV5-5; CDR3 length: 13; J gene: TRBJ1-1; clone size: NA; CDR3 DNA: TGTGCCAGCAGCTTTTCGTCTTTTTCGGAGGCTTTCTTT; CDR3 protein: CASSFSSFSEAFF
D gene: NA; V gene: TRBV25-1; CDR3 length: 12; J gene: TRBJ1-3; clone size: NA; CDR3 DNA: TGTGCCAGCAGTGTGTCGGGAAACACCATATATTTT; CDR3 protein: CASSVSGNTIYF
D gene: NA; V gene: TRBV7-9; CDR3 length: 15; J gene: TRBJ2-7; clone size: few; CDR3 DNA: TGTGCCAGCAGCTTCAGACTAGGGGCATCCTACGAGCAGTACTTC; CDR3 protein: CASSFRLGASYEQYF
D gene: NA; V gene: TRBV27; CDR3 length: 15; J gene: TRBJ1-6; clone size: NA; CDR3 DNA: TGTGCCAGCAGTTTAAACGGCCGGAGAAATTCACCCCTCCACTTT; CDR3 protein: CASSLNGRRNSPLHF
D gene: TRBD2; V gene: TRBV30; CDR3 length: 14; J gene: TRBJ2-7; clone size: NA; CDR3 DNA: TGTGCCTGGGGAATCGGGACTAGCGGGAACGAGCAGTACTTC; CDR3 protein: CAWGIGTSGNEQYF
D gene: TRBD2; V gene: TRBV27; CDR3 length: 16; J gene: TRBJ2-1; clone size: NA; CDR3 DNA: TGTGCCAGCAGTCAACCATTAGCGGGAGGGGACAATGAGCAGTTCTTC; CDR3 protein: CASSQPLAGGDNEQFF
D gene: NA; V gene: TRBV4-2; CDR3 length: 15; J gene: TRBJ2-1; clone size: few; CDR3 DNA: TGTGCCAGCAGCCAAAATATAGCGGAGGACAATGAGCAGTTCTTC; CDR3 protein: CASSQNIAEDNEQFF
D gene: TRBD1; V gene: TRBV6-1; CDR3 length: 14; J gene: TRBJ1-2; clone size: few; CDR3 DNA: TGTGCCAGCAGTGAGGGACAGGGACTCTATGGCTACACCTTC; CDR3 protein: CASSEGQGLYGYTF
D gene: NA; V gene: TRBV7-9; CDR3 length: 16; J gene: TRBJ2-4; clone size: NA; CDR3 DNA: TGTGCCAGCAGCGACCGTCCCCAGGGGAACAAAAACAGTCAGTACTTC; CDR3 protein: CASSDRPQGNKNSQYF
D gene: TRBD1; V gene: TRBV28; CDR3 length: 13; J gene: TRBJ2-1; clone size: NA; CDR3 DNA: TGTGCCAGCATCAGGGGACAGGGTTTCGAGCAGTTCTTC; CDR3 protein: CASIRGQGFEQFF
D gene: NA; V gene: TRBV19; CDR3 length: 14; J gene: TRBJ2-7; clone size: NA; CDR3 DNA: TGTGCCAGTAGTGCCGCGCCGGGAGCCTACGAGCAGTACTTC; CDR3 protein: CASSAAPGAYEQYF
D gene: NA; V gene: TRBV5-1; CDR3 length: 12; J gene: TRBJ2-2; clone size: NA; CDR3 DNA: TGCGCCAGCAGCCCTCCCTCGGGGGAGCTGTTTTTT; CDR3 protein: CASSPPSGELFF
D gene: NA; V gene: TRBV7-8; CDR3 length: 18; J gene: TRBJ2-1; clone size: NA; CDR3 DNA: TGTGCCAGCAGCCCAACAGGTTCTAGCGACAACTCCTACAATGAGCAGTTCTTC; CDR3 protein: CASSPTGSSDNSYNEQFF
D gene: NA; V gene: TRBV19; CDR3 length: 13; J gene: TRBJ1-1; clone size: NA; CDR3 DNA: TGTGCCAGTAGCGTCACAGTGAACACTGAAGCTTTCTTT; CDR3 protein: CASSVTVNTEAFF
D gene: NA; V gene: TRBV15; CDR3 length: 11; J gene: TRBJ1-1; clone size: NA; CDR3 DNA: TGTGCCACCAGTAGGGAGACTGAAGCTTTCTTT; CDR3 protein: CATSRETEAFF
D gene: TRBD1; V gene: TRBV6-4; CDR3 length: 14; J gene: TRBJ2-2; clone size: NA; CDR3 DNA: TGTGCCAGCTCTGGACAGGGCCCAGCCGGGGAGCTGTTTTTT; CDR3 protein: CASSGQGPAGELFF
D gene: NA; V gene: TRBV5-4; CDR3 length: 14; J gene: TRBJ2-5; clone size: NA; CDR3 DNA: TGTGCCAGCAGCGGGAGTTATGGCCAAGAGACCCAGTACTTC; CDR3 protein: CASSGSYGQETQYF